The 20 T cell receptor beta chains below come from one sample, sequenced in a study of T cell changes during pregnancy in multiple sclerosis. Measured with immunoSEQ multiplex PCR; TCRdb has only the in-frame clones, and not every one. The top ten clones hold 0.5% of a sample with around 42,000 clones, more than 85% of them seen once. The starting material was CD4+ T cells from peripheral blood mononuclear cells, obtained in the second trimester of pregnancy. The receptor set was obtained from a female donor in good health, enrolled as a control in a pregnancy study.

The V call is TRBV29-1, the J call TRBJ2-3; the match to TRBD2 covers 9 bases. The CDR3 contains 15 residues. V dropped 3 bases and J dropped 4; count of bases not matched to a gene: 8. In germline, CDR1 is SQVTM, CDR2 ANQGSEA. CDR3 in DNA: TGCAGCGTTGACCTGATAGCGGGAGCGGCAGATACGCAGTATTTT. Its translation: CSVDLIAGAADTQYF.

V is TRBV27 and J is TRBJ2-4; perhaps TRBD1 as D (5 bases). Germline values: CDR1 MNHEY, CDR2 SMNVEV (reference sequence). This CDR3 contains 16 residues. With 6 bases removed from V and 1 base from J, the gap between germline ends came to 16 bases. CDR3 protein: CASSPGPLGAKNIQYF. Here the CDR3 DNA reads TGTGCCAGCAGCCCAGGGCCCTTGGGGGCCAAAAACATTCAGTACTTC.

Details on this clone: One junction end does not reproduce the germline sequence, and a read error may be involved. The CDR3 sequence is CASSLVTNEKLFF. The CDR3 DNA reads as TGTGCCAGCAGCTTAGTAACTAACGAAAAACTGTTTTTT. The V gene is TRBV7-6, the J gene TRBJ1-4; D gene unclear. CDR3 length equals 13 residues. In germline, CDR1 is SGHVS, CDR2 FNYEAQ.

This clone has just one count. The chain couples TRBV7-9 to TRBJ2-3, with no clear D. CDR3 size: 13 residues. The germline gives CDR1 SEHNR, CDR2 FQNEAQ (reference sequence). V gave up 3 bases and J gave up 4 bases, with 8 bases separating them. For the CDR3, the DNA is TGTGCCAGCAGCTTGGTGGGCTCAGATACGCAGTATTTT. Protein sequence: CASSLVGSDTQYF.

The chain uses TRBV6-6 and TRBJ2-1; 8 bases are shared with TRBD2. Unmatched junction bases numbered 9, after V lost 4 bases and J lost 7 bases. CDR3 length: 15 residues. Germline-derived CDR1 and CDR2 are MNHNY and SVGAGI (reference sequence). The CDR3 DNA follows: TGTGCCAGCAGTTTCGGGTCGGGGGGGCGTAATGAGCAGTTCTTC. This gives the protein CASSFGSGGRNEQFF.

The chain has TRBV9 and TRBJ2-6; no clear D gene. The germline V and J ends were trimmed by 5 bases and 2 bases, with 5 bases remaining between them. CDR1 and CDR2 (germline): SGDLS, YYNGEE. This CDR3 is 13 amino acids long. CDR3 nucleotide sequence: TGTGCCAGCAGTAACACTGGGGCCAACGTCCTGACTTTC. Protein product: CASSNTGANVLTF.

This chain links TRBV9 with TRBJ2-3, with D perhaps TRBD2 (5 bases). The germline V gene has CDR1 SGDLS and CDR2 YYNGEE. V dropped 3 bases and J dropped 6 bases, with 11 bases sitting between them. The CDR3 spans 13 residues. CDR3 bases: TGTGCCAGCAGCGCTAGTAGCGCGGATACGCAGTATTTT. This encodes CASSASSADTQYF.

The gene calls are TRBV18 and TRBJ2-1; 13 nucleotides agree with TRBD2. The junction had 11 bases not matched to a gene; V was cut back by 6 bases and J by 9 bases. Germline-derived CDR1 and CDR2 are KGHSH and LQKENI. The CDR3 is 16 amino acids. The CDR3 region has the DNA TGTGCCAGCTCCAGCGTGACTAGCGGGGGGATGGGTGAGCAGTTCTTC. Its translation: CASSSVTSGGMGEQFF.

This chain joins TRBV2 and TRBJ2-3; 10 bases agree with TRBD2. The CDR3 is 17 residues long. Germline-derived CDR1 and CDR2 are SNHLY and FYNNEI. After removal of 3 bases from V and 2 bases from J, the junction contained 8 bases not matched to a gene. The CDR3 sequence: CASSEILAGAYTDTQYF. Here the CDR3 DNA reads TGTGCCAGCAGTGAGATCCTAGCGGGAGCTTACACAGATACGCAGTATTTT.

The CDR3: CASSIGQVQETQYF. Here the CDR3 DNA reads TGTGCCAGTAGTATAGGGCAGGTCCAAGAGACCCAGTACTTC. The rearrangement joins TRBV19 to TRBJ2-5; D unresolved. This CDR3 has 14 residues. The germline CDR1 and CDR2 sequences are LNHDA and SQIVND (reference sequence). The germline V and J ends were trimmed by 1 base and 1 base, with 7 bases remaining between them. The full variable domain, with the rest looked up from reference TRBV19 and TRBJ2-5, is DGGITQSPKYLFRKEGQNVTLSCEQNLNHDAMYWYRQDPGQGLRLIYYSQIVNDFQKGDIAEGYSVSREKKESFPLTVTSAQKNPTAFYLCASSIGQVQETQYFGPGTRLLVL.

The gene calls are TRBV20-1 and TRBJ1-1; D is perhaps TRBD1 (6 bases). Germline V gives CDR1 DFQATT, CDR2 SNEGSKA (reference sequence). The ends were cut back, 4 bases at V and 10 bases at J, with 13 bases in the middle. CDR3 length: 11 residues. Written as DNA, the CDR3 is TGCAGTGCTACCACAGGGACGGGAGCTTTCTTT. It is translated as CSATTGTGAFF.

The CDR3 DNA sequence: TGTGCCAGCAGCGTACCAGGGGGGTCGTATGGCTACACCTTC. The encoded protein is CASSVPGGSYGYTF. The chain recombines TRBV9 with TRBJ1-2; 7 bases are a match to TRBD1. This CDR3 has 14 amino acids. V was clipped by 1 base and J by 5 bases; unmatched bases: 5. The germline V gene encodes CDR1 SGDLS and CDR2 YYNGEE.

The rearrangement joins TRBV19 to TRBJ2-3; D possibly corresponds to TRBD1 (6 bases). The CDR3 covers 13 residues. Germline CDR1 is LNHDA and CDR2 is SQIVND (reference sequence). V was cut by 7 bases and J by 6 bases, with 14 bases left in between. In DNA, the CDR3 is TGTGCCAGTAAGGTGTCAGGGGATGATACGCAGTATTTT. It is translated as CASKVSGDDTQYF. The full variable domain, rest sourced from reference TRBV19 and TRBJ2-3, is DGGITQSPKYLFRKEGQNVTLSCEQNLNHDAMYWYRQDPGQGLRLIYYSQIVNDFQKGDIAEGYSVSREKKESFPLTVTSAQKNPTAFYLCASKVSGDDTQYFGPGTRLTVL.

The chain couples TRBV2 to TRBJ2-3; 9 bases line up with TRBD1. This CDR3 contains 15 residues. Germline V CDR1 and CDR2: SNHLY, FYNNEI. V dropped 3 bases and J dropped 7; count of bases not matched to a gene: 8. CDR3 region: CASSDQGQGMNTQYF. The CDR3 region has the DNA TGTGCCAGCAGTGACCAGGGACAGGGTATGAATACGCAGTATTTT.

This clone turned up a few times. The rearrangement links TRBV7-9 to TRBJ2-3; D perhaps matches TRBD1 (5 bases). The CDR3 extends over 15 amino acids. Trimming cost V 1 base and J 6 bases, with 14 bases left between them. Germline values: CDR1 SEHNR, CDR2 FQNEAQ (reference sequence). The CDR3 nucleotides are TGTGCCAGCAGCTTAGTAGGGGTGGGATCCGATACGCAGTATTTT. This encodes CASSLVGVGSDTQYF.

The J gene is TRBJ2-7, the V gene TRBV18; 14 nucleotides align to TRBD2. CDR1 and CDR2 (germline): KGHSH, LQKENI. This CDR3 has 16 residues. With 2 bases clipped from V and 4 bases from J, the junction kept 4 bases outside the gene matches. The CDR3 spells CASSPAGTSGSYEQYF. The CDR3 DNA reads as TGTGCCAGCTCACCAGCCGGGACTAGCGGGAGTTACGAGCAGTACTTC.

The chain has TRBV11-2 and TRBJ2-5; TRBD2 might be the D (5 bases). The CDR3 is made up of 13 amino acids. CDR1 and CDR2 from the germline V gene are SGHAT and FQNNGV. Trimming cost V 5 bases and J 12 bases, with 19 bases left between them. This CDR3 is CASSATGKGGKYF. CDR3 sequence (DNA): TGTGCCAGCAGCGCAACGGGGAAGGGCGGAAAGTACTTC.

The rearrangement uses TRBV9 and TRBJ2-1; TRBD2 matches 7 bases. The length of the CDR3 is 12 residues. The germline gives CDR1 SGDLS, CDR2 YYNGEE. V was pared by 7 bases and J by 8 bases, with 6 bases of the junction left unmatched. CDR3 loop: CASGLVGDEQFF. CDR3 coding DNA: TGTGCCAGCGGACTAGTTGGCGATGAGCAGTTCTTC.

The gene calls are TRBV6-5 and TRBJ2-7; 11 bases fit TRBD1. The V gene's germline CDR1 is MNHEY and CDR2 SVGAGI. CDR3 length equals 14 residues. The J segment lost 2 bases and the V segment lost 4 bases, leaving 1 base of the junction unmatched. The CDR3 here is CASSSDRGPYEQYF. The CDR3 DNA reads as TGTGCCAGCAGTTCGGACAGGGGGCCCTACGAGCAGTACTTC.

V and J are TRBV2 and TRBJ2-5; TRBD2 matches 8 bases. V gave up 7 bases and J gave up 2 bases; unmatched junction bases: 9. Germline-derived CDR1 and CDR2 are SNHLY and FYNNEI. The CDR3 runs 15 residues. The CDR3 DNA follows: TGTGCCAGCACCTATCGGGCGGGGGGACAAGAGACCCAGTACTTC. Protein sequence: CASTYRAGGQETQYF.